The clone carrying this TCR beta chain has a single count. The target antigen is unknown. Method: immunoSEQ multiplex PCR; TCRdb's copy keeps in-frame clones and lacks some. The table has 110,000 or so clones, around 89% seen once; the top ten hold less than 2%. The data were obtained in a study of cytomegalovirus exposure and HLA in healthy donors. At the level of the study: Later, an analysis reported that the 110 or so validation repertoires had used the same platform as the approximately 600 first-cohort repertoires.

Study-wide results and caveats: Some TCR beta chains (roughly 150 of them) were listed as cytomegalovirus-associated. Reportedly, cytomegalovirus status was diagnosed with high sensitivity and specificity. According to a subsequent analysis, TCR clusters from the first cohort were inclined to appear together in the roughly 130 validation repertoires.

CDR1 is SGHNT, CDR2 YENEEA, per germline. This CDR3 has 13 amino acids. Trimming removed 5 bases from V and 3 bases from J, with 11 bases in between. This clonotype was sampled from a man younger than 35 in good health and CMV-seronegative. Input material: PBMCs. This rearrangement joins TRBV11-3 to TRBJ2-7; tentative D call: TRBD2 (5 bases). In DNA, the CDR3 is TGTGCCAGCAGCCAAGGACGGGACTACGAGCAGTACTTC. Translated, it gives CASSQGRDYEQYF.